These 28 T cell receptor beta chains came from one sample sequenced in a study of blood T cell repertoires in COVID-19. This table comes from immunoSEQ multiplex PCR, and its TCRdb copy is limited to in-frame clones, with some not included. Found here are about 270,000 clones, roughly 85% of them singletons; the top ten hold around 10%. What was sequenced was PBMCs or T cells enriched from blood (not recorded which). These receptors came from a woman in her forties or fifties with acute COVID-19.

The chain carries TRBV3-1 (or the pseudogene TRBV3-2) and TRBJ1-2; tentative D call: TRBD1 (6 bases). V shed 4 bases and J shed 8 bases, with 26 bases lying between them. The germline V gene encodes CDR1 LGHDT and CDR2 YNNKEL (reference sequence). The CDR3 consists of 17 residues. The CDR3 region has the DNA TGTGCCAGCAGCCCTACCCTCACAGGGAAGGGGCCCAGCGGCTACACCTTC. It codes for CASSPTLTGKGPSGYTF.

This rearrangement joins TRBV9 to TRBJ1-1, with D possibly TRBD1 on 6 matching bases. V lost 0 bases and J 0 bases, leaving 15 bases between the germline ends. This CDR3 comprises 17 residues. Germline V gene lookup returns CDR1 SGDLS and CDR2 YYNGEE. The CDR3 DNA follows: TGTGCCAGCAGCGTAGGGGAGGGGGGTTTAATGAACACTGAAGCTTTCTTT. This sequence encodes CASSVGEGGLMNTEAFF.

The rearrangement links TRBV29-1 to TRBJ1-3, with 7 bases that match TRBD1. The V segment lost 5 bases and the J segment 3 bases; nucleotides outside the gene matches: 10. Germline CDR1 reads SQVTM; CDR2 reads ANQGSEA. This CDR3 has 15 amino acids. CDR3 bases: TGCAGCGTTACCTCGGGAGGGGGCAGTGGAAACACCATATATTTT. Protein product: CSVTSGGGSGNTIYF. The variable domain in full, completed from reference TRBV29-1 and TRBJ1-3, reads SAVISQKPSRDICQRGTSLTIQCQVDSQVTMMFWYRQQPGQSLTLIATANQGSEATYESGFVIDKFPISRPNLTFSTLTVSNMSPEDSSIYLCSVTSGGGSGNTIYFGEGSWLTVV.

The V call is TRBV5-6, the J call TRBJ1-1, with D tentatively TRBD1 (5 bases). V shed 2 bases and J shed 5 bases, with 10 bases lying between them. This CDR3 is 13 amino acids long. The germline V gene encodes CDR1 SGHDT and CDR2 YYEEEE. The CDR3 coding sequence is TGTGCCAGCAGCTTTCACGGGGGAACTGAAGCTTTCTTT. Translation gives CASSFHGGTEAFF.

The rearrangement uses TRBV14 and TRBJ2-7; 7 nucleotides align to TRBD1. The germline CDR1 and CDR2 sequences are SGHDN and FVKESK. Trimming at V came to 1 base and at J to 4 bases, leaving 4 bases not matched to a gene. The CDR3 contains 14 residues. The CDR3 DNA reads as TGTGCCAGCAGCCAAGCGATACAGGGGTACGAGCAGTACTTC. Translated: CASSQAIQGYEQYF. Based on the CDR3 plus reference TRBV14 and TRBJ2-7, the full variable domain is EAGVTQFPSHSVIEKGQTVTLRCDPISGHDNLYWYRRVMGKEIKFLLHFVKESKQDESGMPNNRFLAERTGGTYSTLKVQPAELEDSGVYFCASSQAIQGYEQYFGPGTRLTVT.

The V call is TRBV15, the J call TRBJ2-7; TRBD1 agrees at 7 bases. The CDR3 spans 13 residues. The germline gives CDR1 LNHNV, CDR2 YYDKDF (reference sequence). The V segment lost 3 bases and the J segment 10 bases; nucleotides outside the gene matches: 9. CDR3 in amino acids: CATSRGAGQVQYF. The CDR3 bases are TGTGCCACCAGCAGGGGGGCCGGACAGGTCCAGTACTTC.

CDR3 nucleotides: TGTGCCAGCAGCTTACAGGTTAATAGCAATCAGCCCCAGCATTTT. Its protein product is CASSLQVNSNQPQHF. The V call is TRBV6-5, the J call TRBJ1-5; weak D call: TRBD1 (5 bases). Germline CDR1 is MNHEY and CDR2 is SVGAGI. V lost 6 bases, J lost 0 bases, and 12 bases lay in between. CDR3 size: 15 residues.

The V and J genes are TRBV5-6 and TRBJ1-2, with D tentatively TRBD1 (6 bases). Looked up from germline, CDR1 is SGHDT and CDR2 is YYEEEE. Trimming cost V 2 bases and J 1 base, with 9 bases left between them. The CDR3 runs 14 residues. CDR3 in amino acids: CASSFGQLNYGYTF. CDR3 nucleotides: TGTGCCAGCAGCTTTGGACAGCTTAACTATGGCTACACCTTC.

The genes are TRBV10-2 and TRBJ2-6; no firm D call. This CDR3 is 13 amino acids long. Deletions cut 6 bases from V and 0 bases from J, with 3 bases between. Per the germline V gene, CDR1 is WSHSY and CDR2 is SAAADI. The CDR3 protein is CASSFSGANVLTF. As DNA, the CDR3 is TGCGCCAGCAGCTTCTCTGGGGCCAACGTCCTGACTTTC.

The V gene is TRBV5-4, the J gene TRBJ2-3; 10 bases fit TRBD2. Germline V gene lookup returns CDR1 SGHNT and CDR2 YYREEE (reference sequence). This CDR3 contains 15 residues. The V and J ends lost 4 bases and 2 bases, in that order; junction bases with no gene match: 4. CDR3 sequence: CASSMGLASTDTQYF. DNA of the CDR3: TGTGCCAGCAGCATGGGACTAGCGTCCACAGATACGCAGTATTTT.

The rearrangement joins TRBV5-5 to TRBJ1-6; D gene ambiguous. This CDR3 spans 14 amino acids. V lost 0 bases and J 5 bases, leaving 6 bases between the germline ends. Germline-derived CDR1 and CDR2 are SGHKS and YYEKEE (reference sequence). The CDR3 loop reads CASSLGLHNSPLHF. The CDR3 coding sequence is TGTGCCAGCAGCTTGGGACTGCATAATTCACCCCTCCACTTT.

This clone was recorded only once. The DNA of the CDR3 is TGTGCCAGCAGCCAAAGAGCCACAACTAATGAAAAACTGTTTTTT. This sequence encodes CASSQRATTNEKLFF. V gene TRBV13 combines with J gene TRBJ1-4; D is ambiguous. V lost 5 bases and J 0 bases, leaving 10 bases between the germline ends. Germline values: CDR1 PRHDT, CDR2 FYEKMQ (reference sequence). The CDR3 is 15 residues long.

This clone was counted a few times. The rearrangement uses TRBV19 and TRBJ2-1, with TRBD2 matching over 10 bases. Per germline, CDR1 LNHDA and CDR2 SQIVND (reference sequence). V lost 5 bases and J lost 4; bases outside the gene matches: 2. The CDR3 totals 14 residues. The CDR3 here is CASSSGLAYNEQFF. In nucleotides, the CDR3 is TGTGCCAGTAGTTCGGGACTAGCGTACAATGAGCAGTTCTTC.

Remarks on this clone: This specimen includes other DNA sequences encoding the same CDR3. The rearrangement uses TRBV12-3 or TRBV12-4 and TRBJ1-2, with a possible D match to TRBD1 (5 bases). The CDR3 consists of 13 residues. Trimming took off 2 bases at V and 2 bases at J, with 6 bases between the two ends. The CDR3 DNA is TGTGCCAGCAGTTTACAGGGCAACTATGGCTACACCTTC. As protein: CASSLQGNYGYTF.

The rearrangement links TRBV6-5 to TRBJ1-4, with 9 bases identical to TRBD1. CDR3 length: 15 amino acids. J gave up 4 bases and V 5 bases, and 5 bases lay outside the gene matches. Germline loops: CDR1 MNHEY, CDR2 SVGAGI. CDR3 in amino acids: CASSRNRGRNEKLFF. CDR3 in DNA: TGTGCCAGCAGTCGGAACAGGGGGCGTAATGAAAAACTGTTTTTT.

Concerning this clone: The sample contains more than one DNA sequence encoding this CDR3. This chain joins TRBV30 and TRBJ1-5; D ambiguous. V dropped 3 bases and J dropped 1 base, with 4 bases sitting between them. Germline CDR1 is GTSNPN and CDR2 is SVGIG (reference sequence). This CDR3 is built from 12 residues. The CDR3 DNA is TGTGCCTGGAGCCCAAGCAATCAGCCCCAGCATTTT. It specifies CAWSPSNQPQHF.

The count of this clone is one. V gene TRBV6-6 combines with J gene TRBJ2-1, with D perhaps matching TRBD1 (5 bases). Trimming cost V 0 bases and J 8 bases, with 14 bases left between them. This CDR3 comprises 15 residues. Germline values: CDR1 MNHNY, CDR2 SVGAGI (reference sequence). CDR3 residues: CASSYSRSRRDEQFF. The CDR3 coding sequence is TGTGCCAGCAGTTACTCGAGATCTCGCAGGGATGAGCAGTTCTTC.

The chain uses TRBV7-9 and TRBJ1-2; 7 bases align to TRBD1. CDR1 and CDR2 from the germline V gene are SEHNR and FQNEAQ (reference sequence). The V gene end was trimmed by 6 bases and the J gene end by 8 bases; junction bases not matched to a gene: 12. This CDR3 comprises 14 residues. Here the CDR3 reads CASRGLDRLSGYTF. CDR3 nucleotides: TGTGCCAGCAGGGGATTGGACAGGCTTAGCGGCTACACCTTC. Combining the CDR3 with reference TRBV7-9 and TRBJ1-2 gives the whole variable domain DTGVSQNPRHKITKRGQNVTFRCDPISEHNRLYWYRQTLGQGPEFLTYFQNEAQLEKSRLLSDRFSAERPKGSFSTLEIQRTEQGDSAMYLCASRGLDRLSGYTFGSGTRLTVV.

A remark on this clone: At one boundary the junction diverges from the germline segment, which might be a read error. The rearrangement uses TRBV19 and TRBJ1-6, with a possible D match to TRBD1 (5 bases). Germline CDR1 is LNHDA and CDR2 is SQIVND (reference sequence). The CDR3 runs 16 residues. CDR3 nucleotide sequence: TGTGCCAGTAGCGTTACAGGCCGCTCCAATAATTCACCCCTCCACTTT. Translated: CASSVTGRSNNSPLHF.

The J gene is TRBJ1-3, the V gene TRBV6-5; 8 nucleotides line up with TRBD1. Germline V CDR1 and CDR2: MNHEY, SVGAGI. V dropped 6 bases and J dropped 2; count of bases not matched to a gene: 6. The CDR3 contains 15 residues. The CDR3 DNA follows: TGTGCCAGCAGCCTGACAGGGGACCCTGGAAACACCATATATTTT. Translated, it gives CASSLTGDPGNTIYF.

This rearrangement joins TRBV7-2 to TRBJ2-1; D gene ambiguous. The CDR3 loop spans 13 amino acids. The V and J ends lost 3 bases and 5 bases respectively, with 8 bases between them. CDR1 SGHTA and CDR2 FQGNSA come from the germline V gene. The CDR3 sequence: CASSFGLHNEQFF. CDR3 sequence (DNA): TGTGCCAGCAGCTTTGGGCTTCACAATGAGCAGTTCTTC.

This clone was picked up a small number of times. This chain joins TRBV9 and TRBJ2-5; 11 positions match TRBD2. CDR3 length equals 17 residues. Losses at the gene ends were 0 bases for V and 6 bases for J; bases not matched to a gene: 10. Germline V gene sequence: CDR1 SGDLS, CDR2 YYNGEE. CDR3 DNA sequence: TGTGCCAGCAGCGTAGGCCTAGCGGGGGGTGTTGGAAAGACCCAGTACTTC. It specifies CASSVGLAGGVGKTQYF.

The rearrangement joins TRBV7-8 to TRBJ2-5, with D perhaps matching TRBD1 (6 bases). Trimming removed 1 base from V and 4 bases from J, with 10 bases in between. This CDR3 is 14 amino acids long. Germline assignment: CDR1 SGHVS and CDR2 FQNEAQ. In DNA, the CDR3 is TGTGCCAGCAGCTTAGTCCCCAGGGGAGAGACCCAGTACTTC. Protein product: CASSLVPRGETQYF.

This clone occurred a few times. CDR3 sequence: CASSPTLTAGSETQYF. CDR3 nucleotide sequence: TGTGCCAGCAGCCCTACTCTAACCGCGGGGTCAGAGACCCAGTACTTC. The chain couples TRBV6-2 or TRBV6-3 to TRBJ2-5, with a weak D call TRBD2 (6 bases). The CDR3 consists of 16 residues. Germline-derived CDR1 and CDR2 are MNHEY and SVGEGT. Trimming left V 6 bases short and J 4 bases short, with 21 bases between.

The chain is built from TRBV6-5 and TRBJ1-1, with D perhaps matching TRBD1 (6 bases). The CDR3 has 16 amino acids. In germline, CDR1 is MNHEY, CDR2 SVGAGI. V lost 2 bases to trimming and J lost 4 bases, with 17 bases between them. The CDR3 sequence is CASSYKGGRSGTEAFF. CDR3 DNA sequence: TGTGCCAGCAGTTACAAGGGGGGGCGCTCAGGCACTGAAGCTTTCTTT.

This clone is a singleton in its sample. The chain employs TRBV7-8 and TRBJ2-7; 7 nucleotides agree with TRBD1. The CDR3 contains 16 residues. Germline CDR1 and CDR2: SGHVS and FQNEAQ. J gave up 0 bases and V 3 bases, and 8 bases lay outside the gene matches. The CDR3 protein is CASSFRQGESSYEQYF. DNA of the CDR3: TGTGCCAGCAGCTTCCGACAGGGCGAGAGCTCCTACGAGCAGTACTTC.

The chain uses TRBV9 and TRBJ1-2; 7 bases agree with TRBD1. J gave up 4 bases and V 0 bases, and 3 bases lay outside the gene matches. Germline V gene lookup returns CDR1 SGDLS and CDR2 YYNGEE. The CDR3 is 14 residues long. The CDR3 nucleotides are TGTGCCAGCAGCGTAGGAGGGGGCGGCTATGGCTACACCTTC. Its translation is CASSVGGGGYGYTF.

The sample holds one count of this clone. The chain carries TRBV20-1 and TRBJ1-2; D is unclear. The CDR3 is made up of 16 amino acids. Germline CDR1 reads DFQATT; CDR2 reads SNEGSKA (reference sequence). V shed 3 bases and J shed 1 base, with 18 bases lying between them. CDR3 sequence: CSASFLGLGSNYGYTF. CDR3 DNA sequence: TGCAGTGCTAGTTTCTTAGGGCTAGGGAGTAACTATGGCTACACCTTC.